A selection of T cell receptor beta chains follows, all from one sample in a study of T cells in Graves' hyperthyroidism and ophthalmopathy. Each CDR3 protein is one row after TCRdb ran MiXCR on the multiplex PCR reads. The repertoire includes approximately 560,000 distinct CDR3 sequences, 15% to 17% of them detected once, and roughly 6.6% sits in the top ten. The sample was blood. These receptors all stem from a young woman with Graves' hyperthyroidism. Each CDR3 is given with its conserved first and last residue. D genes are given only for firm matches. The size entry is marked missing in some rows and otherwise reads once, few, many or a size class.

TGTGCCAGCAGCTCTACAGGGGACCGCTCCTACGAGCAGTACTTC,CASSSTGDRSYEQYF,15,many,TRBD1,TRBV7-9,TRBJ2-7
TGTGCCAGCAGTTTGTGGATACAAGACGAGCAGTACTTC,CASSLWIQDEQYF,13,NA,NA,TRBV12-3/TRBV12-4,TRBJ2-7
TGTGCCAGCAGCCCGGCTTCGTGGCTGCAGCTAGCGGGAGACGCTAGTGAGCAGTTCTTC,CASSPASWLQLAGDASEQFF,20,NA,TRBD2,TRBV14,TRBJ2-1
TGTGCCAGCAGCCAAAGGGACACCCCAACTAATGAAAAACTGTTTTTT,CASSQRDTPTNEKLFF,16,once,NA,TRBV14,TRBJ1-4
TGTGCCAGCAGGGGGGCCGGGACTAGCGACTACAATGAGCAGTTCTTC,CASRGAGTSDYNEQFF,16,many,TRBD2,TRBV28,TRBJ2-1
TGTGCCTGGAGTCGGGGGAGGGAGGACACTGAAGCTTTCTTT,CAWSRGREDTEAFF,14,many,NA,TRBV30,TRBJ1-1
TGTGCCAGCCCGCCGTTAGGGACAGGCTCGGGGTATGGCTACACCTTC,CASPPLGTGSGYGYTF,16,NA,TRBD1,TRBV7-9,TRBJ1-2
TGTGCCAGCAGCCTTGGACCAGGTGGGACCCAGTACTTC,CASSLGPGGTQYF,13,few,NA,TRBV7-9,TRBJ2-5
TGTGCCAGCAGCCAGAGCGGGAGCCGTGGGTCTGGGGAGCTGTTTTTT,CASSQSGSRGSGELFF,16,NA,TRBD2,TRBV7-2,TRBJ2-2
TGTGCCAGCAGCGCCCTTGGCTCTCCAGATACGCAGTATTTT,CASSALGSPDTQYF,14,many,NA,TRBV7-9,TRBJ2-3
TGTGCCAGCACCCCAAGGGGCCAAGAGACCCAGTACTTC,CASTPRGQETQYF,13,few,NA,TRBV6-1,TRBJ2-5
TGCAGTGCTAGAGATTATCGGGAGACCCAGTACTTC,CSARDYRETQYF,12,many,NA,TRBV20-1,TRBJ2-5
TGTGCCATCAGTGAACACGACCGGGACAGGGGAACCTACGAGCAGTACTTC,CAISEHDRDRGTYEQYF,17,many,TRBD1,TRBV10-3,TRBJ2-7
TGTGCCAGCAGCTACGGACGTCTTGTCGCGAACACCGGGGAGCTGTTTTTT,CASSYGRLVANTGELFF,17,few,NA,TRBV11-2,TRBJ2-2
TGTGCCAGCGGCTTAAGGGGCCGTTGGGCCACACAAGAGACCCAGTACTTC,CASGLRGRWATQETQYF,17,NA,NA,TRBV11-2,TRBJ2-5
TGTGCCAGCAGCACCGGGATGGGGGTAGAGACCCAGTACTTC,CASSTGMGVETQYF,14,few,NA,TRBV14,TRBJ2-5
TGTGCCAGCAGGACAGGGTTGGGAGAAAACATTCAGTACTTC,CASRTGLGENIQYF,14,NA,TRBD1,TRBV28,TRBJ2-4
TGCGCCAGCAGCCCCCAGCCTAACCGGGGGTACGAGCAGTACTTC,CASSPQPNRGYEQYF,15,many,NA,TRBV4-1,TRBJ2-7
TGTGCCAGTCGTATTATTCCTGACACTGAAGCTTTCTTT,CASRIIPDTEAFF,13,NA,NA,TRBV19,TRBJ1-1
TGTGCCAGCACCAATGCCCCGGCAGGGGTGAACACTGAAGCTTTCTTT,CASTNAPAGVNTEAFF,16,NA,NA,TRBV12-3/TRBV12-4,TRBJ1-1
TGTGCCAGCAGCGTGGTTCTGACTAGCGGGAGTCATACGCAGTATTTT,CASSVVLTSGSHTQYF,16,NA,TRBD2,TRBV7-9,TRBJ2-3
TGTGCCAGCAGCTCCGGGACGTTCTATGGCTACACCTTC,CASSSGTFYGYTF,13,many,NA,TRBV7-2,TRBJ1-2
TGTGCCAGCAGCGTAGCTTCGAACACCGGGGAGCTGTTTTTT,CASSVASNTGELFF,14,NA,NA,TRBV9,TRBJ2-2
TGTGCCAGCAACACCCAGGGGATTGGCGCCTACGAGCAGTACTTC,CASNTQGIGAYEQYF,15,many,NA,TRBV2,TRBJ2-7
TGCAGTGCCGGGGACAGGGGTTCCAGCTACGAGCAGTACTTC,CSAGDRGSSYEQYF,14,few,TRBD1,TRBV20-1,TRBJ2-7
TGTGCCTGGAGTCCACGCCTGGTCAATGAGCAGTTCTTC,CAWSPRLVNEQFF,13,many,NA,TRBV30,TRBJ2-1
TGTGCCAGCAGCTTAGGTGTAGGGGTGGAGACCCAGTACTTC,CASSLGVGVETQYF,14,many,NA,TRBV7-9,TRBJ2-5
TGTGCCAGCAGCGAAAGGGATTCACCCCTCCACTTT,CASSERDSPLHF,12,many,NA,TRBV13,TRBJ1-6
TGTGCCAGCTCACCACCGAGAGCGTACCAAGAGACCCAGTACTTC,CASSPPRAYQETQYF,15,once,NA,TRBV13,TRBJ2-5
TGCAGTGCTTCCGTGGGACAGGGGACCTATGGCTACACCTTC,CSASVGQGTYGYTF,14,many,TRBD1,TRBV20-1,TRBJ1-2
TGTGCCAGCAGCCAAGAAGGGACTAGCGGCTCCTACGAGCAGTACTTC,CASSQEGTSGSYEQYF,16,few,TRBD2,TRBV4-1,TRBJ2-7
TGTGCCAGCAGCTTAGAATTGGGAGGCGGCAAAAACATTCAGTACTTC,CASSLELGGGKNIQYF,16,few,NA,TRBV7-9,TRBJ2-4
TGCAGTGCTAGAGATCGCCCACACATGAACACTGAAGCTTTCTTT,CSARDRPHMNTEAFF,15,NA,NA,TRBV20-1,TRBJ1-1
TGTGCCAGCACCAAGGGTGGGGCCAACGTCCTGACTTTC,CASTKGGANVLTF,13,few,NA,TRBV6-1,TRBJ2-6
TGCGCCAGCAGCTCCGATTCCGGGGAGCTGTTTTTT,CASSSDSGELFF,12,NA,NA,TRBV5-1,TRBJ2-2
TGCGCCAGCAGCTTACGGCTCGGGGGCTACGAGCAGTACTTC,CASSLRLGGYEQYF,14,few,NA,TRBV5-1,TRBJ2-7
TGTGCCAGTAGTGATGGTGCTAATGAAAAACTGTTTTTT,CASSDGANEKLFF,13,once,NA,TRBV19,TRBJ1-4
TGCAGTGCTCCGGGCGCGGCTTACTCCTACAATGAGCAGTTCTTC,CSAPGAAYSYNEQFF,15,many,NA,TRBV20-1,TRBJ2-1
TGTGCCAGCATCGATCGGGGGCTTGGCACAGATACGCAGTATTTT,CASIDRGLGTDTQYF,15,many,NA,TRBV6-1,TRBJ2-3
TGTGCCAGCCAACAGGTTAATTCACCCCTCCACTTT,CASQQVNSPLHF,12,many,NA,TRBV2,TRBJ1-6
TGCAGTGCTAGAGCTCCTTCGCTTAGCCTCAATGAGCAGTTCTTC,CSARAPSLSLNEQFF,15,many,NA,TRBV20-1,TRBJ2-1
TGTGCCAGTAGTCGCCGCGGGGGTACCTACGAGCAGTACTTC,CASSRRGGTYEQYF,14,many,TRBD2,TRBV19,TRBJ2-7
TGCAGCGTCCACGACAGGGGTTCCTACGAGCAGTACTTC,CSVHDRGSYEQYF,13,many,TRBD1,TRBV29-1,TRBJ2-7
TGCGCCAGCAGCTTAAATAGCGGGAGGTTTATCGACAATGAGCAGTTCTTC,CASSLNSGRFIDNEQFF,17,many,TRBD2,TRBV5-1,TRBJ2-1
TGTGCCACCAGCAGAGATAAGGGGGGGGGCTTGGAGACCCAGTACTTC,CATSRDKGGGLETQYF,16,NA,NA,TRBV15,TRBJ2-5
TGCGCCAGCAGCTGGGGGACAGGTCCACCAGATACGCAGTATTTT,CASSWGTGPPDTQYF,15,NA,TRBD1,TRBV5-1,TRBJ2-3
TGTGCCAGCAGTGGACAGGGGGGTCTTCAGCCCCAGCATTTT,CASSGQGGLQPQHF,14,few,TRBD1,TRBV12-3/TRBV12-4,TRBJ1-5
TGTGCCAGCAGTTCCCTATTTGTGAGCAATCAGCCCCAGCATTTT,CASSSLFVSNQPQHF,15,many,NA,TRBV28,TRBJ1-5
TGCGCCAGCAGCCAAGATCTCGGGTATAGCACAGATACGCAGTATTTT,CASSQDLGYSTDTQYF,16,many,NA,TRBV4-3,TRBJ2-3
TGCGCCAGCAGCCAGTCAAAAGCAGGGGTGAACACCGGGGAGCTGTTTTTT,CASSQSKAGVNTGELFF,17,few,NA,TRBV4-1,TRBJ2-2
TGCGCCAGCAGCTGGGGACTAGCGGGAGGACACAATGAGCAGTTCTTC,CASSWGLAGGHNEQFF,16,many,TRBD2,TRBV5-1,TRBJ2-1
TGTGCCTGGGGAACAGGGGACGTCACTGAAGCTTTCTTT,CAWGTGDVTEAFF,13,many,TRBD1,TRBV30,TRBJ1-1
TGTGCCAGCAGCACGAGGAGTTCGTACGAGCAGTACTTC,CASSTRSSYEQYF,13,few,NA,TRBV27,TRBJ2-7
TGTGCCAGCAGCCAAGGGACAGGGTCTGATGAGCAGTTCTTC,CASSQGTGSDEQFF,14,many,TRBD1,TRBV7-2,TRBJ2-1
TGTGCCACTCGAATGACGGGCGAGCAGTACTTC,CATRMTGEQYF,11,NA,NA,TRBV19,TRBJ2-7